This T cell receptor (beta chain) was retrieved from a study of cytomegalovirus exposure and HLA in healthy donors (dated by TCRdb to the late 2010s). Background on the whole study: According to an earlier analysis of 550 to 750 of the donors, about 170 million T cells yielded 117 million unique TCR beta sequences and approximately 280 Gb of sequence data. The study profiled the T cell repertoires of under 700 subjects by immunosequencing and related them to cytomegalovirus serostatus. To predict cytomegalovirus infection status, the study combined high-throughput TCR immunosequencing, statistical association of individual TCRs with disease status, and machine learning. The later analysis used no new phenotypic data to find candidate immune exposures, relying instead on TCR beta sequences and their occurrence across donors. To study patterns of TCR occurrence, a later analysis re-analyzed previously published TCR beta repertoires from 650 to 750 donors and added high-resolution HLA genotyping. All discovery cohort repertoires had been generated on a single sequencing platform. Roughly five DR-DQ haplotypes were handled as single units for association and clustering because linkage in the cohort was strong. Class I and class II HLA loci were covered by the typing at four-digit resolution. An early release covering roughly 640 HLA-typed donors comprised approximately 300 gigabases of sequencing data and around 80 million unique TCR sequences. Donor age, sex, ethnicity and CMV serostatus were collected together with the repertoire data. Besides the first cohort of 666 subjects, a separate validation cohort made up of 120 different subjects was used. A later genetic analysis took genome-wide SNP genotypes for about 55% of the roughly 670 donors and used that subset as a discovery cohort. The number of typed donors differed by locus: roughly 629-630 for A, B, C, DRB1 and DQB1; approximately 540 for DQA1; roughly 600 for DPA1; and roughly 490 for DPB1. The aim of the study was to test whether cataloging public T cell receptors could identify signatures of past pathogen exposure. To decide whether each TCR beta V gene segment behaved as functional or pseudogenic, an earlier analysis of nearly 600 of the donors relied on high-throughput TCR beta sequencing. The genetic ancestry cluster associated with self-reported Caucasian donors included about four fifths of the 300 to 450 genotyped donors. Among about 370 genotyped donors of the cohort, an average of around 250,000 unique TCR beta nucleotide sequences was sequenced per donor, of which roughly 18% were non-productive. Overall study results and their limits: The presence/absence analyses assumed that sequencing depth was roughly uniform across donors, and that assumption may not be true. It was suggested by the authors that the approach could potentially be generalized to other disease states and immunological phenotypes. A further reported finding was that TCR beta sequences accurately predicted the HLA-A and HLA-B alleles for most subjects in the first cohort. Several of the top co-occurrence clusters appeared to be linked to parvovirus B19, influenza, CMV and Epstein-Barr virus, according to a later analysis. Because counts were too low, approximately 18 rarely observed V segments, including chromosome 9 orphons, were excluded from the earlier analysis of 587 of the donors. HLA typing was unavailable for some donors at each locus, so association tests used only the typed subset. For the cohort, immune exposure information was limited to CMV serostatus. At a false discovery rate of 0.05, a later analysis linked 15,000 to 20,000 TCR beta sequences to specific HLA alleles. In a later genetic analysis, a missense DCLRE1C variant was associated with V-gene and J-gene trimming of TCR beta chains, and the association was replicated in an independent cohort. In this cohort, only TCR beta chains were sequenced, and detectable features were limited by the absence of alpha or paired-chain data. A cluster of highly shared sequence variants was judged likely to represent a technical artifact of the sequencing pipeline. In a later analysis, TCR association rates were found to vary across HLA loci, with the most associated TCRs seen for DRB1 alleles and the fewest for HLA-C alleles. While some public TCRs were present in many individuals, most TCR sequences turned up only very rarely across donors. Cytomegalovirus status was reported to be diagnosed by the classifier with high specificity and sensitivity in both the original and validation cohorts. Three of the identified cytomegalovirus-associated TCR beta chains were confirmed in vitro to be specific for cytomegalovirus antigens. In a later genetic analysis, fewer N-insertions in productive TCRs were reported among donors in an Asian-associated ancestry cluster than the 666-donor mean. A later analysis found that HLA-associated TCR beta chains were more clonally expanded and had lower generation probabilities than equally common non-associated chains. Linkage disequilibrium might explain the correlated functional status among segregating V segments, but an unknown experimental factor could not be ruled out. In the study, 150 to 200 TCR beta chains were listed as associated with cytomegalovirus. Assigning TCR associations to individual alleles was difficult when HLA alleles, especially DR and DQ, strongly co-occurred. In an earlier analysis of some 550 of the donors, most TCR beta V segments were observed in productive rearrangements about 90% or about 30% of the time, broadly matching IMGT annotations. In a later analysis, most CMV-associated TCR beta chains were found to appear HLA-restricted, with HLA associations seemingly driven largely by CMV exposure.

The library was produced with the immunoSEQ multiplex PCR assay. A mixture of 60 forward primers for TCR Vbeta segments and 13 reverse primers for TCR Jbeta segments was used in the multiplex PCR. The CDR3 region of rearranged TCR beta genes was amplified from genomic DNA by a multiplex PCR assay. The amplified TCR beta libraries were sequenced on the Illumina HiSeq System as 87-base-pair reads. Concerning the study's data processing: In a later analysis, around 80 million unique TCR beta chains were counted across the 650 to 750 repertoires, and around 10 million of these chains were shared by at least two donors. Raw reads were error-corrected and collapsed into unique sequences by a nearest-neighbor algorithm in which closely related sequences were merged to remove PCR and sequencing errors. Alignment of CDR3 sequences to IMGT reference sequences was used to assign V, D and J gene segments. For a sequence to be retained, a match of at least six nucleotides to both a V gene segment and a J gene segment was required. Rearrangements were called productive when the CDR3 lacked stop codons and stayed in frame with V and J; all others were non-productive. CDR3 was defined by IMGT convention, running from the second conserved V-encoded cysteine to the conserved J-encoded phenylalanine. The earlier analysis of about 530 of the donors excluded any sequence lacking an unambiguous match to a single V gene segment. An earlier analysis of roughly 590 of the donors called V segments functional above 56.7% productive rearrangements and segregating when the between-donor standard deviation exceeded 5%. A statistical classification framework was built to diagnose cytomegalovirus status from the catalog of TCR beta chain sequences. In a later analysis, TCR nucleotide sequences were compared against IMGT/GENE-DB human TR gene sequences so that V and J genes could be assigned. The TCRdist pipeline was used in a later analysis to assign CDR3 sequences and most-parsimonious VDJ recombination scenarios. In a later analysis, each TCR beta chain was defined by its CDR3 amino acid sequence together with its V-gene family, and reads lacking a unique V-gene family were excluded. A later analysis removed several hundred highly shared, low-generation-probability nucleotide sequences to deal with suspected cross-contamination and a sequencing artifact. In a later analysis, a clonal expansion index was calculated for each public chain from normalized within-repertoire ranks of inferred template counts. In a later analysis, generation probabilities were computed using a VDJ recombination model fitted to out-of-frame rearrangements, and the results were checked against IGoR. A later analysis scored TCR-TCR, TCR-HLA and TCR-CMV co-occurrence with hypergeometric tests, applying a repertoire-size bias correction to TCR pairs. To estimate false discovery rates, a later analysis permuted the HLA or CMV assignments 20 times. In a later analysis, co-occurring TCRs were grouped using DBSCAN, and TCRdist sequence similarity was added for clustering within HLA-allele-positive subsets. Repertoires with fewer than 30,000 or more than 120,000 public chains were left out of co-occurrence clustering, as were a few repertoires with anomalous nucleotide sharing. What TCRdb holds here is the immuneACCESS table cut down to in-frame rearrangements. Part of the clones is not present; checked against another copy, under half of the missing clones reflect an unresolved V gene, and the others are unexplained. V and J calls and clone size are as listed in that table; D and trimming were resolved from the DNA. Across this sample there are around 280,000 clones, with around nine tenths seen only once. The ten largest clones capture about 2.5% of the sample.

The cohort consisted of 600 or so healthy bone marrow donors. Cohort members were all nominally healthy when sampled, although unrecorded immune exposures were likely present. The donor tested CMV seronegative and was one of the 352 seronegative cohort members. A peripheral blood sample was provided by each donor, and peripheral blood mononuclear cells were used for TCR beta sequencing. Genomic DNA was extracted from the blood cell samples with the Qiagen DNeasy Blood Extraction Kit. A note on this clone: Its antigen remains unidentified. No base-level quality is on record; no much larger clone is a single base apart.

The sequenced sample was PBMCs. The sequence came from a woman under 30 in good health and CMV-seronegative.

This receptor carries the CDR3 CASSQDWSGLGFF. The base sequence is TGTGCCAGCAGCCAAGATTGGTCGGGTTTAGGTTTCTTT. Recombination joined TRBV14 with TRBJ1-1; the D gene remains uncertain. The germline V gene supplies CDR1 SGHDN and CDR2 FVKESK. The CDR3, cysteine through phenylalanine, is 13 amino acids long. Only CDR3 DNA is held: 39 bases, read in frame from base 1. Cut back by 0 bases and 13 bases, the V and J ends lie 15 bases apart.